A single T cell receptor beta chain is shown here with its context. Its antigen specificity is not known. The record has no base qualities; no much larger clone is one base away. The CDR3 goes from the cysteine to the phenylalanine over 15 residues. Kept here is only the CDR3 DNA, which spans 45 bases and is read in frame from base 1. The germline ends are 11 bases apart after V is trimmed by 2 bases and J by 1 base. The germline V gene (reference sequence) sets CDR1 to LNHDA and CDR2 to SQIVND. This entry is derived from a study of blood T cell repertoires in COVID-19 (TCRdb year 2020). Concerning the study at large: Samples from collaborators originated in the United States, Italy and Spain and spanned both the acute and convalescent phases of COVID-19. The prospective study material was composed of cDNA or gDNA derived from T cells, B-cell-depleted T cells, or PBMCs. The repertoires were released in a freely available public database meant as a resource for research on the immune response to SARS-CoV-2. The dataset comprised deeply sampled blood TCRbeta repertoires from subjects exposed to, actively infected with, or recovered from COVID-19. The samples were drawn from two sources: the first 160 participants of the ongoing ImmuneRACE study, and over 950 subjects contributed by 6 global collaborators. HLA class I and class II types, where available, came from metadata supplied by the sample provider rather than from assay-based typing. Nearly every sample came with metadata listing a de-identified subject ID, COVID-19 status, age in years and sex. The study at large found these results: The quantity of clinical and demographic metadata differed by source and by participant and was supplied without curation.

The collaborating institutions used their own protocols to collect whole blood in K2EDTA tubes. For TCRbeta analysis, collaborators shipped samples as frozen whole blood, isolated PBMCs, or DNA extracted from either of those sample types. TCRbeta CDR3 regions were amplified from genomic DNA using the immunoSEQ Assay, a bias-controlled multiplex PCR. Under the source paper's analysis protocol: Within the assay, amplification of reference gene primers was used to estimate how many nucleated cells each sample contained. To quantify the absolute abundance of each unique TCRbeta CDR3 rearrangement, sequence reads were collapsed and filtered. For each sample, productive Simpson clonality was calculated by taking the square root of Simpson's diversity index across productive rearrangements. TCRdb's version of the immuneACCESS table is confined to in-frame rearrangements and falls short of the full clone set. An unresolved V gene accounts for under half of the shortfall where checked; the remainder is of unknown origin. V and J calls and clone size come straight from that table; D and trimming were deduced from the DNA. Here the sample has hundreds of thousands of clones; over 70% occur a single time. The leading ten clones occupy roughly 7.9% of the sample.

Material: peripheral blood. The chain uses TRBV19 and TRBJ2-5; TRBD1 is possibly the D segment (5 matching bases). This clonotype was sampled from a woman older than 75 with acute or convalescent COVID-19. The DNA sequence follows: TGTGCCAGTAGTATACGGAGACAGTCCCAAGAGACCCAGTACTTC. This is translated as CASSIRRQSQETQYF.